The next 24 T cell receptor beta chains were all read from a single sample in a study of blood T cell repertoires in COVID-19. TCRdb keeps only in-frame clones here, not all; method: immunoSEQ multiplex PCR. The table has approximately 240,000 clones, 87% seen once; the top ten hold over 6%. Sequenced material: PBMCs or T cells enriched from blood (not recorded which). These receptors were collected from a woman aged 25 to 39 with acute COVID-19.

V usage is TRBV27 and J usage is TRBJ1-4; D is unresolved. V was cut by 6 bases and J by 3 bases, with 11 bases left in between. Germline loops: CDR1 MNHEY, CDR2 SMNVEV (reference sequence). There are 14 residues in the CDR3. Here the CDR3 DNA reads TGTGCCAGCAGCTTGGCCCCGCCTAATGAAAAACTGTTTTTT. Translated: CASSLAPPNEKLFF.

This rearrangement joins TRBV5-6 to TRBJ1-2; D gene ambiguous. CDR3 length: 15 residues. V lost 0 bases and J lost 0, with 9 bases in between. Germline V CDR1 and CDR2: SGHDT, YYEEEE. CDR3 residues: CASSLVQVPNYGYTF. The CDR3 nucleotides read TGTGCCAGCAGCTTGGTCCAGGTTCCTAACTATGGCTACACCTTC.

The chain has TRBV5-1 and TRBJ1-1, with D possibly matching TRBD1 (5 bases). The CDR3 is 14 amino acids. The V and J ends lost 0 bases and 1 base respectively, with 7 bases between them. CDR1 SGHRS and CDR2 YFSETQ come from the germline V gene. CDR3 bases: TGCGCCAGCAGCTTGGGACAGCAGAACACTGAAGCTTTCTTT. Translated, it gives CASSLGQQNTEAFF.

The V and J genes are TRBV5-1 and TRBJ2-2; 10 bases are a match to TRBD2. The CDR3 loop spans 14 amino acids. V was pared by 7 bases and J by 6 bases, with 6 bases of the junction left unmatched. The germline V gene has CDR1 SGHRS and CDR2 YFSETQ. The CDR3 spells CASGPGTSAGELFF. In DNA, the CDR3 is TGCGCCAGCGGACCCGGGACTAGCGCCGGGGAGCTGTTTTTT. The entire variable domain, with the rest obtained from reference TRBV5-1 and TRBJ2-2, is as follows: KAGVTQTPRYLIKTRGQQVTLSCSPISGHRSVSWYQQTPGQGLQFLFEYFSETQRNKGNFPGRFSGRQFSNSRSEMNVSTLELGDSALYLCASGPGTSAGELFFGEGSRLTVL.

The chain carries TRBV11-3 and TRBJ2-6, with D possibly matching TRBD2 (6 bases). V lost 5 bases and J lost 1, with 9 bases in between. This CDR3 region has 15 residues. Looked up from germline, CDR1 is SGHNT and CDR2 is YENEEA. The CDR3: CASSPGGSGANVLTF. CDR3 DNA: TGTGCCAGCAGCCCCGGAGGGTCTGGGGCCAACGTCCTGACTTTC.

The CDR3 DNA follows: TGTGCCAGCAGCCTCCCACAGGAGACCCAGTACTTC. Translation: CASSLPQETQYF. The chain couples TRBV28 to TRBJ2-5, with D unclear. The ends were cut back, 6 bases at V and 5 bases at J, with 10 bases in the middle. The CDR3 contains 12 residues. Germline CDR1 is MDHEN and CDR2 is SYDVKM.

This clone is a singleton in its sample. The V gene is TRBV6-2 or TRBV6-3, the J gene TRBJ2-1, with 7 bases fitting TRBD2. V gave up 4 bases and J gave up 5 bases; unmatched junction bases: 8. The CDR3 runs 15 residues. Germline-derived CDR1 and CDR2 are MNHEY and SVGEGT. As DNA, the CDR3 is TGTGCCAGCAGTTCGTTTTACGCGGGAGACAATGAGCAGTTCTTC. This translates into CASSSFYAGDNEQFF.

J is TRBJ1-4 and V is TRBV3-1 (or the pseudogene TRBV3-2), with unresolved D. Germline V gives CDR1 LGHDT, CDR2 YNNKEL (reference sequence). The CDR3 covers 16 residues. V was trimmed by 0 bases and J by 5 bases, leaving 13 bases between them. This CDR3 is CASSQDRRVPNEKLFF. In nucleotides, the CDR3 is TGTGCCAGCAGCCAAGATCGGAGGGTCCCCAATGAAAAACTGTTTTTT.

The chain is built from TRBV6-2 or TRBV6-3 and TRBJ2-6; D gene ambiguous. The CDR3 consists of 15 residues. The germline gives CDR1 MNHEY, CDR2 SVGEGT. Trimming removed 5 bases at V and 1 base at J, with 9 bases between. The CDR3 is CASSIFGSGANVLTF. CDR3 nucleotides: TGTGCCAGCAGTATTTTCGGTTCTGGGGCCAACGTCCTGACTTTC.

The chain carries TRBV28 and TRBJ1-1, with 8 bases lining up with TRBD1. Per germline, CDR1 MDHEN and CDR2 SYDVKM. J gave up 0 bases and V 8 bases, and 14 bases lay outside the gene matches. The CDR3 has 17 residues. CDR3 DNA sequence: TGTGCCAGCTTATCACCGGGACAGGAGGGTATGAACACTGAAGCTTTCTTT. It codes for CASLSPGQEGMNTEAFF.

The chain is built from TRBV19 and TRBJ2-1; possible D gene TRBD1, 5 bases. Germline loops: CDR1 LNHDA, CDR2 SQIVND (reference sequence). The length of the CDR3 is 15 residues. Trimming shortened V by 5 bases and J by 0 bases, and 11 bases separated the two germline ends. CDR3 DNA: TGTGCCAGTAGTTCGGACACATACTCCTACAATGAGCAGTTCTTC. The encoded protein is CASSSDTYSYNEQFF.

The J gene is TRBJ1-2, the V gene TRBV6-6; TRBD1 matches 7 bases. After removal of 1 base from V and 4 bases from J, the junction contained 9 bases not matched to a gene. The CDR3 runs 16 residues. Looked up from germline, CDR1 is MNHNY and CDR2 is SVGAGI (reference sequence). In DNA, the CDR3 is TGTGCCAGCAGTTACTTCGCTGGAGCAGGGGGCTATGGCTACACCTTC. Encoded protein: CASSYFAGAGGYGYTF.

The CDR3, as DNA: TGTGCCATCAGTGATACTAGCGGAAACAACAATGAGCAGTTCTTC. Protein product: CAISDTSGNNNEQFF. The rearrangement uses TRBV10-3 and TRBJ2-1, with 8 bases matching TRBD2. The length of the CDR3 is 15 residues. Trimming took 3 bases from V and 5 from J; bases not matched to a gene: 6. CDR1 and CDR2 (germline): ENHRY, SYGVKD.

The gene calls are TRBV9 and TRBJ2-7, with a weak D call TRBD1 (5 bases). This CDR3 has 14 residues. Germline CDR1 reads SGDLS; CDR2 reads YYNGEE. Between the trimmed V and J ends, which lost 5 bases and 3 bases, there was a span of 15 bases. The CDR3 nucleotides read TGTGCCAGCAGTTACGGACAATACAACTACGAGCAGTACTTC. The encoded protein is CASSYGQYNYEQYF.

This clone appeared a single time. This rearrangement joins TRBV18 to TRBJ2-2; TRBD2 agrees at 10 bases. Germline-derived CDR1 and CDR2 are KGHSH and LQKENI. V dropped 3 bases and J dropped 5; count of bases not matched to a gene: 9. The CDR3 loop spans 17 amino acids. The CDR3 nucleotides are TGTGCCAGCTCACCCCAAATTCTAGCGGGAGTTACCGGGGAGCTGTTTTTT. It is translated as CASSPQILAGVTGELFF.

The chain uses TRBV11-3 and TRBJ1-1; no clear D gene. CDR1 is SGHNT, CDR2 YENEEA, per germline. V gave up 5 bases and J gave up 1 base, with 14 bases separating them. The CDR3 consists of 15 residues. CDR3 nucleotide sequence: TGTGCCAGCAGCGCCCGTCCTGACAAGAACACTGAAGCTTTCTTT. This codes for CASSARPDKNTEAFF. Full variable domain (missing parts from reference TRBV11-3 and TRBJ1-1): EAGVVQSPRYKIIEKKQPVAFWCNPISGHNTLYWYLQNLGQGPELLIRYENEEAVDDSQLPKDRFSAERLKGVDSTLKIQPAELGDSAVYLCASSARPDKNTEAFFGQGTRLTVV.

The V call is TRBV10-3, the J call TRBJ2-2, with 7 positions matching TRBD1. V lost 3 bases and J lost 5; bases outside the gene matches: 9. The CDR3 contains 16 residues. The germline gives CDR1 ENHRY, CDR2 SYGVKD. This CDR3 reads CAISDLAGGWTGELFF. CDR3 in DNA: TGTGCCATCAGTGATTTGGCAGGGGGTTGGACCGGGGAGCTGTTTTTT.

The gene calls are TRBV7-9 and TRBJ2-3; TRBD1 matches 8 bases. The CDR3 runs 15 residues. Trimming removed 5 bases from V and 2 bases from J; junction bases left unmatched: 6. Germline V gene data show CDR1 as SEHNR and CDR2 as FQNEAQ (reference sequence). CDR3 DNA sequence: TGTGCCAGCAGCCCCGACAGGGGACTCACAGATACGCAGTATTTT. This sequence encodes CASSPDRGLTDTQYF.

This clone was counted only a few times. The chain carries TRBV2 and TRBJ1-5, with a possible D match to TRBD1 (5 bases). Trimming removed 3 bases from V and 1 base from J, with 10 bases in between. The CDR3 length is 15 residues. Looked up from germline, CDR1 is SNHLY and CDR2 is FYNNEI. The CDR3 DNA follows: TGTGCCAGCAGTGATCGTAGGGGCAGCAATCAGCCCCAGCATTTT. Translating it yields CASSDRRGSNQPQHF.

The rearrangement uses TRBV14 and TRBJ2-7, with 8 bases that match TRBD1. From germline, CDR1 is SGHDN and CDR2 FVKESK. After removal of 3 bases from V and 1 base from J, the junction contained 2 bases not matched to a gene. CDR3 length equals 14 residues. CDR3 region: CASSHTGGSYEQYF. CDR3 bases: TGTGCCAGCAGCCATACAGGGGGATCCTACGAGCAGTACTTC.

V usage is TRBV11-2 and J usage is TRBJ2-3, with a tentative D call TRBD1 (5 bases). Trimming shortened V by 5 bases and J by 1 base, and 25 bases separated the two germline ends. The CDR3 sequence is 19 residues long. CDR1 SGHAT and CDR2 FQNNGV come from the germline V gene. CDR3 amino acids: CASSEWGRTRLTGTDTQYF. CDR3 nucleotide sequence: TGTGCCAGCAGCGAATGGGGCAGGACCAGATTAACAGGCACAGATACGCAGTATTTT.

This chain links TRBV11-3 with TRBJ2-1; 14 positions agree with TRBD2. Germline trimming cut 5 bases from V and 5 bases from J; bases unmatched to any gene: 8. This CDR3 has 17 amino acids. Germline V CDR1 and CDR2: SGHNT, YENEEA. CDR3 amino acids: CASSPPETSGRDNEQFF. The CDR3 region has the DNA TGTGCCAGCAGCCCCCCCGAGACTAGCGGGAGGGACAATGAGCAGTTCTTC.

The rearrangement joins TRBV7-6 to TRBJ2-3; 12 nucleotides line up with TRBD1. The V gene's germline CDR1 is SGHVS and CDR2 FNYEAQ. J lost 2 bases, V lost 5 bases, and 8 bases had no gene match. The CDR3 runs 17 residues. CDR3 in amino acids: CASSPRDRGRPTDTQYF. The DNA for the CDR3 is TGTGCCAGCAGCCCCCGGGACAGGGGGCGCCCCACAGATACGCAGTATTTT.

This clone appeared a single time. This sequence joins TRBV28 and TRBJ1-2; tentatively, D is TRBD1 (5 bases). CDR1 is MDHEN, CDR2 SYDVKM, per germline. V gave up 2 bases and J gave up 7 bases, with 11 bases separating them. The CDR3 is 13 amino acids. In DNA, the CDR3 is TGTGCCAGCAGTTTAGGGGGGGTAACTGGCTACACCTTC. Translated, it gives CASSLGGVTGYTF.